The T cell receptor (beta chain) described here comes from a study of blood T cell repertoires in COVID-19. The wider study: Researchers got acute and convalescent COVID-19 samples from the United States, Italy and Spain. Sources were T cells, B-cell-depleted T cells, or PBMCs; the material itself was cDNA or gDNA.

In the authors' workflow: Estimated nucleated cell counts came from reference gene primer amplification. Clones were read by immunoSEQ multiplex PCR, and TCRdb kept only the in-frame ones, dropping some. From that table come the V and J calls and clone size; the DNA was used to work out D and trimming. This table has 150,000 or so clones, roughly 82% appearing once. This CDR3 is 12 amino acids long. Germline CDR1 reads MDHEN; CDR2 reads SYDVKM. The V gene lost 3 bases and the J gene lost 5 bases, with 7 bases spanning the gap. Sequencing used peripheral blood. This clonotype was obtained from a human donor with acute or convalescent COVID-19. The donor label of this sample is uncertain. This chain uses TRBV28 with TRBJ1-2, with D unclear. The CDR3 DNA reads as TGTGCCAGCAGTTTGATCGGGTATGGCTACACCTTC. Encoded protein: CASSLIGYGYTF.